Each of the 11 T cell receptor beta chains below was sequenced from the same sample in a study of cytomegalovirus exposure and HLA in healthy donors. This PCR relied on a set of 60 Vbeta primers and 13 Jbeta primers. Sequenced by immunoSEQ multiplex PCR; TCRdb stores in-frame clones only, minus some. The table records some 130,000 clones, around 77% of them present only once. Sequencing used PBMCs. The receptors stem from a man aged 30 to 45 in good health.

V and J are TRBV7-6 and TRBJ1-1; possibly TRBD1 for D (6 bases). Germline V gene sequence: CDR1 SGHVS, CDR2 FNYEAQ. V was pared by 3 bases and J by 6 bases, with 11 bases between. The CDR3 is 13 amino acids. The CDR3 loop reads CASSFTGLAEAFF. The CDR3 nucleotides are TGTGCCAGCAGCTTTACAGGGCTAGCTGAAGCTTTCTTT.

This rearrangement joins TRBV7-9 to TRBJ2-1; a weak D match, TRBD2 (6 bases). The CDR3 has 18 amino acids. Germline V gives CDR1 SEHNR, CDR2 FQNEAQ (reference sequence). With 5 bases removed from V and 7 bases from J, the gap between germline ends came to 27 bases. DNA for the CDR3: TGTGCCAGCAGCCAACTTAGGGAGGCATCTCCGCGCCCAAATGAGCAGTTCTTC. Translated: CASSQLREASPRPNEQFF.

This chain uses TRBV25-1 with TRBJ2-3; 8 nucleotides match TRBD1. CDR3 length equals 13 residues. The germline gives CDR1 MGHDK, CDR2 SYGVNS. With 7 bases clipped from V and 8 bases from J, the junction kept 8 bases outside the gene matches. In nucleotides, the CDR3 is TGTGCCAGCAAGGACAGGGTTTTTGGTACGCAGTATTTT. Amino acid sequence: CASKDRVFGTQYF.

This chain joins TRBV7-2 and TRBJ1-2, with TRBD1 identical over 7 bases. Germline V CDR1 and CDR2: SGHTA, FQGNSA. The junction had 7 bases not matched to a gene; V was cut back by 1 base and J by 8 bases. The CDR3 runs to 14 residues. The CDR3 protein is CASSLGQGEGGYTF. CDR3 DNA: TGTGCCAGCAGCTTAGGACAGGGTGAGGGGGGCTACACCTTC. The variable domain in full, with the rest retrieved from reference TRBV7-2 and TRBJ1-2, is GAGVSQSPSNKVTEKGKDVELRCDPISGHTALYWYRQSLGQGLEFLIYFQGNSAPDKSGLPSDRFSAERTGGSVSTLTIQRTQQEDSAVYLCASSLGQGEGGYTFGSGTRLTVV.

V usage is TRBV27 and J usage is TRBJ2-3; possibly TRBD2 for D (6 bases). V dropped 7 bases and J dropped 3 bases, with 11 bases sitting between them. Germline CDR1 and CDR2: MNHEY and SMNVEV (reference sequence). This CDR3 spans 13 amino acids. The CDR3 bases are TGTGCCAGCACGCGGAGGGAAACAGATACGCAGTATTTT. Translated: CASTRRETDTQYF.

The chain employs TRBV13 and TRBJ2-7; 7 positions match TRBD1. With 1 base clipped from V and 7 bases from J, the junction kept 10 bases outside the gene matches. The CDR3 contains 15 residues. Germline V gene sequence: CDR1 PRHDT, CDR2 FYEKMQ (reference sequence). CDR3 in amino acids: CASSLVGGAALEQYF. CDR3 in DNA: TGTGCCAGCAGCTTAGTAGGGGGCGCCGCTCTGGAGCAGTACTTC.

In the case of this clone: This is likely a read error, given that the CDR3 carries no conserved phenylalanine or tryptophan at its end. The rearrangement joins TRBV28 to TRBJ1-2; D call uncertain. This CDR3 comprises 13 residues. With 7 bases removed from V and 8 bases from J, the gap between germline ends came to 17 bases. The germline V gene encodes CDR1 MDHEN and CDR2 SYDVKM. The CDR3 bases are TGTGCCAGCACACCAGATCTTACGCAGGGCTACACCCTC. As protein: CASTPDLTQGYTL.

As DNA, the CDR3 is TGTGCCAGCCGGGTACAGGGGGGTTACGAGCAGTACTTC. It codes for CASRVQGGYEQYF. The chain combines TRBV25-1 with TRBJ2-7; 8 bases match TRBD1. The CDR3 totals 13 residues. The junction had 7 bases not matched to a gene; V was cut back by 8 bases and J by 4 bases. The germline V gene has CDR1 MGHDK and CDR2 SYGVNS.

The genes are TRBV27 and TRBJ1-4; 7 bases fit TRBD1. Germline values: CDR1 MNHEY, CDR2 SMNVEV (reference sequence). The CDR3 is made up of 14 amino acids. Trimming took 6 bases from V and 8 from J; bases not matched to a gene: 9. The CDR3: CASRLTGNQEKLFF. The CDR3 DNA is TGTGCCAGCAGGTTGACAGGGAACCAGGAAAAACTGTTTTTT.

This chain uses TRBV7-2 with TRBJ2-1; maybe TRBD2 (6 bases). Trimming stripped 5 bases from V and 0 bases from J, with 14 bases between. Germline CDR1 and CDR2: SGHTA and FQGNSA. The CDR3 sequence is 16 residues long. The CDR3 DNA is TGTGCCAGCAGCCCCGCGGCGGGAAGCTCCTACAATGAGCAGTTCTTC. Its protein is CASSPAAGSSYNEQFF.

The chain is built from TRBV9 and TRBJ2-5; no firm D call. The length of the CDR3 is 13 residues. CDR1 and CDR2 from the germline V gene are SGDLS and YYNGEE. V dropped 0 bases and J dropped 5 bases, with 8 bases sitting between them. CDR3 sequence: CASSVVGGETQYF. For the CDR3, the DNA is TGTGCCAGCAGCGTAGTAGGCGGCGAGACCCAGTACTTC.